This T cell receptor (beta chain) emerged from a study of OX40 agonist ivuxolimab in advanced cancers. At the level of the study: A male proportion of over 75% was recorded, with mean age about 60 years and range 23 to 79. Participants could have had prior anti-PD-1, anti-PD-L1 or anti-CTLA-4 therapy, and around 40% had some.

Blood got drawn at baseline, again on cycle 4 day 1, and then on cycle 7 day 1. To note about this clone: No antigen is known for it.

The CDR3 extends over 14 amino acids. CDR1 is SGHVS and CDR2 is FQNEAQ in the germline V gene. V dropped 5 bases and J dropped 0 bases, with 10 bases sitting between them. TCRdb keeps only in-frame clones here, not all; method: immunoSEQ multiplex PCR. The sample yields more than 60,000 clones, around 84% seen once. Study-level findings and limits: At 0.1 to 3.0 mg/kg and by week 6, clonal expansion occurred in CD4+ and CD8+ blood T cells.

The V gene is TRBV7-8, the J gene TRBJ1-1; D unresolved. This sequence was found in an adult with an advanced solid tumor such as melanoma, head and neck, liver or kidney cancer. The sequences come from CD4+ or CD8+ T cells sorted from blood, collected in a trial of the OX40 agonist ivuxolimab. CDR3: CASSARRMNTEAFF. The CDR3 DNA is TGTGCCAGCAGCGCCCGACGGATGAACACTGAAGCTTTCTTT.